One and the same sample provided the 9 T cell receptor beta chains below, sequenced in a study of OX40 agonist ivuxolimab in advanced cancers. The library was generated by the immunoSEQ multiplex PCR assay. This immuneACCESS table, as held by TCRdb, lists in-frame sequences with V and J called but not all clones. Of the missing ones, under half trace to an unresolved V gene in checked studies; the others have no known cause. The sample table lists roughly 50,000 clones, about 86% of them with a count of one. The ten top clones hold roughly 1% of the sample. This specimen consisted of CD4+ or CD8+ T cells sorted from blood, obtained in a trial of the OX40 agonist ivuxolimab. The receptors originated from an adult with an advanced solid tumor such as melanoma, head and neck, liver or kidney cancer.

This chain uses TRBV2 with TRBJ2-7, with unresolved D. CDR1 and CDR2 from the germline V gene are SNHLY and FYNNEI. The CDR3 length is 14 residues. V was trimmed by 1 base and J by 2 bases, leaving 9 bases between them. The DNA for the CDR3 is TGTGCCAGCAGTGAAGAGCGTGTCGCCTACGAGCAGTACTTC. It yields the protein CASSEERVAYEQYF.

J is TRBJ2-5 and V is TRBV2, with 10 positions matching TRBD2. The J call may be mistaken, given a closer DNA end match to TRBJ2-7. This CDR3 has 16 amino acids. From germline, CDR1 is SNHLY and CDR2 FYNNEI. The CDR3 is CASSGSSGGIGYEQYF. The CDR3 region has the DNA TGTGCCAGCAGTGGGTCTAGCGGGGGCATCGGGTACGAGCAGTACTTC.

As regards this clone: Relative to the germline gene, one junction end is altered; a read error may explain this. The V gene is TRBV7-7, the J gene TRBJ2-2; D gene uncertain. This CDR3 is 13 amino acids long. CDR1 is SSHAT, CDR2 FNYEAQ, per germline (reference sequence). CDR3 residues: CASSPSVGGELFF. Here the CDR3 DNA reads TGTGCTAGCAGCCCTAGTGTTGGCGGGGAGCTGTTTTTT.

The table lists this clone with a few counts. The chain carries TRBV9 and TRBJ1-3, with D hard to call. CDR1 is SGDLS, CDR2 YYNGEE, per germline. This CDR3 has 14 amino acids. V shed 2 bases and J shed 1 base, with 7 bases lying between them. This CDR3 is CASSVQASGNTIYF. The CDR3 bases are TGTGCCAGCAGCGTTCAGGCTTCTGGAAACACCATATATTTT. Drawing the rest from reference TRBV9 and TRBJ1-3, the complete variable domain is DSGVTQTPKHLITATGQRVTLRCSPRSGDLSVYWYQQSLDQGLQFLIQYYNGEERAKGNILERFSAQQFPDLHSELNLSSLELGDSALYFCASSVQASGNTIYFGEGSWLTVV.

By share, this clone ranks as medium-sized. This sample also contains other DNA sequences that code for the same CDR3. The V call is TRBV6-1, the J call TRBJ1-3; 9 bases are shared with TRBD1. The trim removed 4 bases at V and 1 base at J, leaving 5 bases unmatched. CDR3 length equals 16 residues. From germline, CDR1 is MNHNS and CDR2 SASEGT. CDR3 nucleotide sequence: TGTGCCAGCAGTGGCACAGGGGGCCCTTCTGGAAACACCATATATTTT. This gives the protein CASSGTGGPSGNTIYF.

This chain joins TRBV10-3 and TRBJ2-1; D might be TRBD2 (6 bases). Germline V lookup: CDR1 ENHRY, CDR2 SYGVKD. Trimming removed 2 bases from V and 7 bases from J, with 15 bases in between. This CDR3 is built from 15 residues. DNA for the CDR3: TGTGCCATCAGTGAGACCTTAGGAGGGAGGAATGAGCAGTTCTTC. Protein: CAISETLGGRNEQFF.

The chain's CDR3 is CASSLGRNTGELFF. The DNA of the CDR3 is TGTGCCAGCAGCTTAGGCAGGAACACCGGGGAGCTGTTTTTT. This chain connects TRBV11-3 to TRBJ2-2, with D unresolved. This CDR3 is 14 amino acids long. V lost 1 base and J lost 1, with 4 bases in between. Looked up from germline, CDR1 is SGHNT and CDR2 is YENEEA.

The genes are TRBV16 and TRBJ2-3; the D gene could be TRBD1 or TRBD2 (5 bases each). The CDR3 is made up of 16 amino acids. Looked up from germline, CDR1 is KGHSY and CDR2 is FQNENV. V shed 4 bases and J shed 1 base, with 15 bases lying between them. CDR3 in amino acids: CASSRPGDARTDTQYF. As DNA, the CDR3 is TGTGCCAGCAGCCGACCTGGGGACGCACGCACAGATACGCAGTATTTT.

The chain joins TRBV19 to TRBJ1-4, with TRBD1 matching 8 bases. Germline-derived CDR1 and CDR2 are LNHDA and SQIVND (reference sequence). The CDR3 contains 15 residues. V dropped 9 bases and J dropped 8; count of bases not matched to a gene: 14. The CDR3 DNA sequence: TGTGCCAGCTACGGAAAGACAGGGGTGAGGGAAAAACTGTTTTTT. This encodes CASYGKTGVREKLFF. Supplemented by reference TRBV19 and TRBJ1-4, the full variable domain reads DGGITQSPKYLFRKEGQNVTLSCEQNLNHDAMYWYRQDPGQGLRLIYYSQIVNDFQKGDIAEGYSVSREKKESFPLTVTSAQKNPTAFYLCASYGKTGVREKLFFGSGTQLSVL.